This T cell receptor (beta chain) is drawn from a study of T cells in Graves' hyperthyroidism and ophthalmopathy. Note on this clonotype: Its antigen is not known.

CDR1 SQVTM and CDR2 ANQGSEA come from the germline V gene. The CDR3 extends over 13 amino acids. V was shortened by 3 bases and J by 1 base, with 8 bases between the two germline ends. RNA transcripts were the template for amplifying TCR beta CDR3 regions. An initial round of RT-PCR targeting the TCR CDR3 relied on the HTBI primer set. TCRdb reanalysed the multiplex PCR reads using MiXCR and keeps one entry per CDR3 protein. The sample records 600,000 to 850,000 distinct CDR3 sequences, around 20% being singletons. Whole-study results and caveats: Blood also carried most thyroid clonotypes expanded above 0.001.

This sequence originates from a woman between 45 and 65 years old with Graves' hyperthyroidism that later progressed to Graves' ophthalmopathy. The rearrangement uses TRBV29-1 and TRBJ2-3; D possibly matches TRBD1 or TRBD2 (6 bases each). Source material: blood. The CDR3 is CSVEEGGTDTQYF. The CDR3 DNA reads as TGCAGCGTTGAGGAGGGGGGCACAGATACGCAGTATTTT.